This T cell receptor (beta chain) came from a study of T cell changes during pregnancy in multiple sclerosis. The table came from immunoSEQ multiplex PCR; TCRdb's copy has only in-frame clones and leaves some out. Seen here are about 73,000 clones, approximately 87% observed once, and the top ten hold roughly 9.5%. The input for sequencing was peripheral blood, taken after pregnancy. The TCR was taken from a female donor in good health, enrolled as a control in a pregnancy study.

The CDR3 DNA follows: TGTGCCAGCAGCCAAGAGGGAGCGGGAGCGCCGTGGAGCTCCTACAATGAGCAGTTCTTC. Encoded protein: CASSQEGAGAPWSSYNEQFF. V usage is TRBV14 and J usage is TRBJ2-1, with TRBD2 identical over 8 bases. Germline V CDR1 and CDR2: SGHDN, FVKESK. V shed 0 bases, J shed 0 bases, and the junction held 13 bases outside the gene matches. The CDR3 runs 20 residues.